This TCR beta chain was recorded in a study of CD8+ T cells in alopecia areata. Extraction and reverse transcription of RNA yielded cDNA as the sequencing template. The table came from immunoSEQ multiplex PCR; TCRdb's copy has only in-frame clones and leaves some out. The sample contains about 100,000 clones, 55% to 70% of which appear only once. Alopecia areata patients provided lesional scalp punch biopsies and peripheral blood, both collected for the study. Of note for this clone: As yet, its antigen is unknown.

Findings of the study overall: Compared with mice, patients displayed less clear TCR sharing, possibly for HLA-related reasons. Sequencing of scalp samples also includes resident alphabeta T cells from normal skin.

CDR1 and CDR2 from the germline V gene are MNHEY and SMNVEV (reference sequence). The V end was cut by 0 bases, the J end by 10 bases, with 7 bases between. The CDR3 is made up of 12 amino acids. Sequences were obtained from NKG2D-low CD8+ T cells sorted from blood. The clonotype was recovered from a human donor with alopecia areata. The chain links TRBV27 to TRBJ2-1, with D unresolved. In DNA, the CDR3 is TGTGCCAGCAGTTTATCTTTGGAGGAGCAGTTCTTC. Translated, it gives CASSLSLEEQFF.